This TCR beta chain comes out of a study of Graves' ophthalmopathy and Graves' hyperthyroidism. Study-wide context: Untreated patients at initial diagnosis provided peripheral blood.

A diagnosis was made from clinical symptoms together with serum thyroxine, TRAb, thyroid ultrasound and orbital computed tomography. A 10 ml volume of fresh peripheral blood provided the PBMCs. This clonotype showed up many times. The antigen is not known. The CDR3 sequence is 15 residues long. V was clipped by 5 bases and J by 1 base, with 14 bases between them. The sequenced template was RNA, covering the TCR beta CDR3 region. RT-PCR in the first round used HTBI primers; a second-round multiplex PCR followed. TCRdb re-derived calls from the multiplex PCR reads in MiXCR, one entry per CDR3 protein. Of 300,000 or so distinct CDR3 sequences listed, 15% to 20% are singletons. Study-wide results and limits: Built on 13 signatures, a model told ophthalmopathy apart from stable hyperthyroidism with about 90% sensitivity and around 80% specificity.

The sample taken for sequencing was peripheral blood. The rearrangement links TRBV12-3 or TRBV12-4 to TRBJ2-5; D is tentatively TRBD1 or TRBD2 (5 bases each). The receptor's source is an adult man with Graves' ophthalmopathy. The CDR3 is CASSPTSGSQETQYF. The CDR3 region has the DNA TGTGCCAGCAGTCCTACCTCAGGGAGCCAAGAGACCCAGTACTTC.